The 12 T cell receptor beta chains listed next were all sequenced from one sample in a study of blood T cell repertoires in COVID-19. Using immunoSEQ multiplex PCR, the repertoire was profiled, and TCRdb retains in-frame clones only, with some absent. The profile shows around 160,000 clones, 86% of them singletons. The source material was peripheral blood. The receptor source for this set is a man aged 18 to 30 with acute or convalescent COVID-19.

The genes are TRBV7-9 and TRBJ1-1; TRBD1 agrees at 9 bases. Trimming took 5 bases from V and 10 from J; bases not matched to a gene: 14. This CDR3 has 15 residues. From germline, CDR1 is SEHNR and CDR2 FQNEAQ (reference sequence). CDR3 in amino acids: CASSQQTGGGGIAFF. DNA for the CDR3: TGTGCCAGCAGCCAACAAACAGGGGGCGGGGGAATAGCTTTCTTT.

The CDR3 nucleotides are TGCAGCGTCGCACAGGCGAACAATCAGCCCCAGCATTTT. The encoded protein is CSVAQANNQPQHF. J is TRBJ1-5 and V is TRBV29-1; possibly TRBD1 for D (5 bases). Germline CDR1 reads SQVTM; CDR2 reads ANQGSEA. V lost 6 bases and J 3 bases, leaving 12 bases between the germline ends. This CDR3 contains 13 residues.

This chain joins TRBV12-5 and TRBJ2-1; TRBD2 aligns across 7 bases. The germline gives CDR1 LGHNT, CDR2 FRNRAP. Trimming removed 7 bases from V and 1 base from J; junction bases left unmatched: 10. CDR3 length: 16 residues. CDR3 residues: CASAAPGRVSYNEQFF. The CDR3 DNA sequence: TGTGCTAGTGCCGCCCCGGGGAGGGTGTCCTACAATGAGCAGTTCTTC.

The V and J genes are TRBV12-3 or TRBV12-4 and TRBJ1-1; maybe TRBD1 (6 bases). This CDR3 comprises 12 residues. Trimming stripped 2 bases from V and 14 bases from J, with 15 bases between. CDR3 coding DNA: TGTGCCAGCAGTTTACGGGCGGGGGCCCCATTCTTT. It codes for CASSLRAGAPFF.

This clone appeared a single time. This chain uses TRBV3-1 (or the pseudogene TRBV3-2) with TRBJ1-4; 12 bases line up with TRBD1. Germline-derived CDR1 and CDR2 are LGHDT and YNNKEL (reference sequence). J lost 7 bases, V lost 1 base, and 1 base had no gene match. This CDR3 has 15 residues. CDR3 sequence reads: CASSQGDRGREKLFF. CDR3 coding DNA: TGTGCCAGCAGCCAAGGGGACAGGGGGCGTGAAAAACTGTTTTTT.

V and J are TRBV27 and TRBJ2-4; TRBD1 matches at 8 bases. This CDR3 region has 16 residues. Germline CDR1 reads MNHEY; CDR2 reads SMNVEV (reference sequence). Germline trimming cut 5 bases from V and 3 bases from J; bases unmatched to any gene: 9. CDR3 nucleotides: TGTGCCAGCAGTCCAGGACAGGGTAAGGTCAAAAACATTCAGTACTTC. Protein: CASSPGQGKVKNIQYF.

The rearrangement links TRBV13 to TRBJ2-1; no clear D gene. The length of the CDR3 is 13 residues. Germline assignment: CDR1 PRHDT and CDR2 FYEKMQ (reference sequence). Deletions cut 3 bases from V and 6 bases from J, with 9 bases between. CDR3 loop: CASSLKAFNEQFF. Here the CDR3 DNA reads TGTGCCAGCAGCTTGAAAGCTTTCAATGAGCAGTTCTTC. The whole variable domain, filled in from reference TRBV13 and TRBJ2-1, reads AAGVIQSPRHLIKEKRETATLKCYPIPRHDTVYWYQQGPGQDPQFLISFYEKMQSDKGSIPDRFSAQQFSDYHSELNMSSLELGDSALYFCASSLKAFNEQFFGPGTRLTVL.

The CDR3 bases are TGTGCCAGCAGCGCCCAGGGGGCTGATACGCAGTATTTT. It codes for CASSAQGADTQYF. The rearrangement uses TRBV9 and TRBJ2-3; 8 nucleotides match TRBD1. V dropped 3 bases and J dropped 6; count of bases not matched to a gene: 3. Germline V CDR1 and CDR2: SGDLS, YYNGEE. The CDR3 length is 13 residues.

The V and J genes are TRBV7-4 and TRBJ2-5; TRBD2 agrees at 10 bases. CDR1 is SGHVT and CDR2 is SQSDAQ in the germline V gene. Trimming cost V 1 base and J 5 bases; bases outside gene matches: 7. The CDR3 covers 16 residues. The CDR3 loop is CASSLVSGGAEETQYF. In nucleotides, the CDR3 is TGTGCCAGCAGCTTAGTAAGCGGGGGGGCCGAGGAGACCCAGTACTTC. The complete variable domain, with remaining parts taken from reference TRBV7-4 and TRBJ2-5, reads GAGVSQSPRYKVAKRGRDVALRCDSISGHVTLYWYRQTLGQGSEVLTYSQSDAQRDKSGRPSGRFSAERPERSVSTLKIQRTEQGDSAVYLCASSLVSGGAEETQYFGPGTRLLVL.

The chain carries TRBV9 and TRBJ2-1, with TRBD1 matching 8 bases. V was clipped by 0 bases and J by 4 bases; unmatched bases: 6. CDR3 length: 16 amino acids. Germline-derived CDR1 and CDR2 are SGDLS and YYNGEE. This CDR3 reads CASSVVDRARYNEQFF. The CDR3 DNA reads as TGTGCCAGCAGCGTAGTGGACAGGGCTCGATACAATGAGCAGTTCTTC. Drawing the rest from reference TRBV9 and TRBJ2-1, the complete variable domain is DSGVTQTPKHLITATGQRVTLRCSPRSGDLSVYWYQQSLDQGLQFLIQYYNGEERAKGNILERFSAQQFPDLHSELNLSSLELGDSALYFCASSVVDRARYNEQFFGPGTRLTVL.

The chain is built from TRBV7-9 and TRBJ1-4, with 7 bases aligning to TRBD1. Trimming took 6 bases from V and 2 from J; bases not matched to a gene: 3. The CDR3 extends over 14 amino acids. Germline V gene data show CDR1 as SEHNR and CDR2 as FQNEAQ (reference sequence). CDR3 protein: CASSPTGTNEKLFF. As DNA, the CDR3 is TGTGCCAGCAGTCCGACAGGGACTAATGAAAAACTGTTTTTT.

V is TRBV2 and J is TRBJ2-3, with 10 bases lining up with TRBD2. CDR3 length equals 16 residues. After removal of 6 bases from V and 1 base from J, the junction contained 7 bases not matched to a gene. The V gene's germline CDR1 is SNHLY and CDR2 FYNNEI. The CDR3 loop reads CASRASGTSGTDTQYF. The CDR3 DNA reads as TGTGCCAGCAGAGCCTCCGGGACTAGCGGCACAGATACGCAGTATTTT.